Following are 17 T cell receptor beta chains from one sample sequenced in a study of a mutant IDH1 vaccine in newly diagnosed glioma. The table came from immunoSEQ multiplex PCR; TCRdb's copy has only in-frame clones and leaves some out. Of 35,000 to 50,000 clones detected, approximately 90% appear once; the ten largest clones hold about 3.9%. This sample's time point: week 23, last vaccination. Each dose of the vaccine consisted of 300 ug of mutant IDH1 20-mer peptide, with topical imiquimod. Their recognized antigens are unknown. Sequencing was performed on PBMCs, taken from a glioma patient whose treatment included an IDH1 peptide vaccine. All receptors derive from a man between 50 and 59 years old with glioma.

As for this clone: At the DNA level, this CDR3 is encoded by other sequences in the same sample as well. The gene calls are TRBV29-1 and TRBJ2-5; D gene unclear. Per the germline V gene, CDR1 is SQVTM and CDR2 is ANQGSEA. V was pared by 3 bases and J by 1 base, with 6 bases between. The CDR3 consists of 12 residues. Here the CDR3 reads CSVDPSQETQYF. CDR3 DNA sequence: TGCAGCGTTGATCCCTCCCAAGAGACCCAGTACTTC.

The genes are TRBV11-2 and TRBJ2-3, with D tentatively TRBD2 (6 bases). Germline V gene data show CDR1 as SGHAT and CDR2 as FQNNGV. The CDR3 has 12 residues. The V and J ends lost 6 bases and 9 bases respectively, with 13 bases between them. For the CDR3, the DNA is TGTGCCAGCAGGCTGGCGGGGCCAACGCAGTATTTT. Residues: CASRLAGPTQYF.

This sequence joins TRBV2 and TRBJ1-1; D ambiguous. The CDR3 sequence is 16 residues long. From germline, CDR1 is SNHLY and CDR2 FYNNEI. Trimming stripped 10 bases from V and 0 bases from J, with 21 bases between. The CDR3 DNA follows: TGTGCCACCCAGTTAATGCAGGAGATCATGAACACTGAAGCTTTCTTT. The encoded protein is CATQLMQEIMNTEAFF.

V gene TRBV5-1 combines with J gene TRBJ2-1; D is undetermined. Germline assignment: CDR1 SGHRS and CDR2 YFSETQ. V lost 2 bases and J 0 bases, leaving 18 bases between the germline ends. The CDR3 runs 18 residues. The CDR3 bases are TGCGCCAGCAGCTTATTGGTGTCGGGCACGAGCTCCTACAATGAGCAGTTCTTC. This translates into CASSLLVSGTSSYNEQFF.

For the CDR3, the DNA is TGCAGCGTTGGCATGGTCCAAGAGACCCAGTACTTC. Its translation is CSVGMVQETQYF. The chain employs TRBV29-1 and TRBJ2-5; D call uncertain. Germline values: CDR1 SQVTM, CDR2 ANQGSEA. The CDR3 length is 12 residues. V lost 4 bases and J 1 base, leaving 7 bases between the germline ends.

The chain has TRBV25-1 and TRBJ2-1; the match to TRBD2 covers 8 bases. V trimming: 4 bases; J trimming: 2 bases; junction bases outside the gene matches: 4. CDR3 size: 15 residues. CDR1 and CDR2 (germline): MGHDK, SYGVNS. CDR3 DNA sequence: TGTGCCAGCAGTGCCGCGGGGGGACCCTACAATGAGCAGTTCTTC. Amino acid sequence: CASSAAGGPYNEQFF.

The V and J genes are TRBV7-8 and TRBJ2-7; D unclear. V lost 1 base and J 4 bases, leaving 14 bases between the germline ends. The germline gives CDR1 SGHVS, CDR2 FQNEAQ. The CDR3 length is 15 residues. The CDR3 sequence: CASSLVGEDRYEQYF. CDR3 nucleotide sequence: TGTGCCAGCAGCTTAGTAGGAGAGGATAGATACGAGCAGTACTTC.

The V and J genes are TRBV4-1 and TRBJ2-7, with TRBD1 identical over 8 bases. CDR1 is MGHRA and CDR2 is YSYEKL in the germline V gene. The CDR3 consists of 13 residues. The junction had 6 bases not matched to a gene; V was cut back by 4 bases and J by 7 bases. DNA for the CDR3: TGCGCCAGCAGCCTGGGACAGGCGTTGGAGCAGTACTTC. Its translation is CASSLGQALEQYF.

V and J are TRBV7-3 and TRBJ2-5; 12 nucleotides line up with TRBD1. This CDR3 has 15 amino acids. Unmatched junction bases numbered 5, after V lost 4 bases and J lost 5 bases. The V gene's germline CDR1 is SGHTA and CDR2 FQGTGA. CDR3 nucleotides: TGTGCCAGCAGCTCGGGGACAGGGGGCAGGGAGACCCAGTACTTC. Its protein product is CASSSGTGGRETQYF.

In its sample, this clone was seen a few times. V gene TRBV7-2 combines with J gene TRBJ2-1; perhaps TRBD2 as D (6 bases). CDR1 and CDR2 from the germline V gene are SGHTA and FQGNSA. The CDR3 length is 17 residues. V lost 0 bases and J 2 bases, leaving 14 bases between the germline ends. In DNA, the CDR3 is TGTGCCAGCAGCTTAGCCCGTAGCGGCGGACCCTACAATGAGCAGTTCTTC. Translated: CASSLARSGGPYNEQFF.

A few counts support this clone. J is TRBJ2-2 and V is TRBV7-8, with 13 bases that match TRBD2. This CDR3 has 18 amino acids. Germline V lookup: CDR1 SGHVS, CDR2 FQNEAQ. The junction had 7 bases not matched to a gene; V was cut back by 5 bases and J by 1 base. The CDR3 DNA reads as TGTGCCAGCAGCGCCTCGGGACTAGCGGGAAAGAACACCGGGGAGCTGTTTTTT. It yields the protein CASSASGLAGKNTGELFF.

The chain is built from TRBV6-1 and TRBJ2-1; a possible D gene is TRBD2 (6 bases). Germline-derived CDR1 and CDR2 are MNHNS and SASEGT. The CDR3 totals 18 residues. The V gene lost 4 bases and the J gene lost 6 bases, with 25 bases spanning the gap. The CDR3 sequence: CASSARVSGFQPINEQFF. The CDR3 DNA reads TGTGCCAGCAGTGCCCGAGTTAGCGGTTTTCAGCCCATCAATGAGCAGTTCTTC.

This clone was detected only once. The rearrangement links TRBV7-8 to TRBJ2-7; 9 bases line up with TRBD2. J was trimmed by 4 bases and V by 5 bases; bases with no gene match: 6. The V gene's germline CDR1 is SGHVS and CDR2 FQNEAQ. The CDR3 covers 14 residues. The CDR3 loop reads CASSPSGGPYEQYF. The CDR3 nucleotides read TGTGCCAGCAGCCCCAGCGGGGGGCCATACGAGCAGTACTTC.

This clone was seen more than once but under ten times. J is TRBJ2-6 and V is TRBV9; possibly TRBD2 for D (5 bases). Germline CDR1 SGDLS, CDR2 YYNGEE. V lost 4 bases to trimming and J lost 0 bases, with 8 bases between them. The CDR3 covers 15 residues. In DNA form, the CDR3 reads TGTGCCAGCAGCCATACTAGCTCTGGGGCCAACGTCCTGACTTTC. This encodes CASSHTSSGANVLTF.

The rearrangement uses TRBV15 and TRBJ2-3; either TRBD1 or TRBD2 may fit D (5 bases each). In germline, CDR1 is LNHNV, CDR2 YYDKDF (reference sequence). The CDR3 length is 14 residues. Trimming removed 2 bases from V and 5 bases from J, with 11 bases in between. This chain's CDR3 is CATSRTGTLDTQYF. The CDR3 region has the DNA TGTGCCACCAGCAGAACCGGGACCTTAGATACGCAGTATTTT.

The chain carries TRBV19 and TRBJ1-2, with 11 bases matching TRBD1. Germline V gene data show CDR1 as LNHDA and CDR2 as SQIVND (reference sequence). The CDR3 is made up of 14 amino acids. The V gene end was trimmed by 6 bases and the J gene end by 4 bases; junction bases not matched to a gene: 4. The DNA of the CDR3 is TGTGCCAGTAGCCTGGACAGGGGGCTCTATGGCTACACCTTC. Its protein product is CASSLDRGLYGYTF.

A note on this clone: One junction end disagrees with the germline gene, perhaps due to a read error. The rearrangement links TRBV27 to TRBJ2-5; D uncertain. This CDR3 has 16 residues. Per the germline V gene, CDR1 is MNHEY and CDR2 is SMNVEV (reference sequence). This chain's CDR3 is CASSLYSRADQESQYF. CDR3 bases: TGTGCCAGCAGTTTATATAGTAGGGCAGACCAAGAGTCCCAGTACTTC.